This is a list of T cell receptor beta chains from one sample in a study of coeliac disease. The assay was immunoSEQ multiplex PCR, and TCRdb's table has in-frame clones only and misses some. This sample has about 4,300 clones, with about 63% found just once. The sequencing input was intraepithelial lymphocytes from the gut. These receptors came from a human donor with active celiac disease. Each CDR3 is given with its conserved first and last residue. D genes are given only for firm matches. Size tells how often a clone was seen (once, few, many) or the class of an expanded clone, and some rows leave it out.

.	.	TRBJ2-7	TRBV4-3	TGCGCCAGCAGCCTGGGGACTGAGGGGGAGCAGTACTTC	CASSLGTEGEQYF
few	.	TRBJ2-7	TRBV7-8	TGTGCCAGCAGCTCCTGGACAGCCAACTACGAGCAGTACTTC	CASSSWTANYEQYF
.	.	TRBJ2-5	TRBV21-1	TGTGCCAGCAGGGACAGGGCTATCCAAGAGACCCAGTACTTC	CASRDRAIQETQYF
.	.	TRBJ2-5	TRBV28	TGTGCCAGCAGTTTATTGTTTCGTCCGGTGGGGCCGGAGACCCAGTACTTC	CASSLLFRPVGPETQYF
.	TRBD2	TRBJ2-5	TRBV5-1	TGCGCCAGCAGCTTGGCAGGTCTAGCGGCCTACCAAGAGACCCAGTACTTC	CASSLAGLAAYQETQYF
few	.	TRBJ2-7	TRBV5-1	TGCGCCAGCAGCTTGGTCGGGATCTCCTACGAGCAGTACTTC	CASSLVGISYEQYF
once	.	TRBJ2-5	TRBV4-2	TGTGCCAGCAGCCAAGAGTCCCCCAGGGGGGTCGGCATTTGGCAAGAGACCCAGTACTTC	CASSQESPRGVGIWQETQYF
few	.	TRBJ2-7	TRBV11-3	TGTGCCAGCGGCTCAGCGCTCTACGAGCAGTACTTC	CASGSALYEQYF
few	TRBD1	TRBJ2-7	TRBV27	TGTGCCAGCAGTTCTACGAGGGACAGCTACGAGCAGTACTTC	CASSSTRDSYEQYF
.	.	TRBJ1-1	TRBV9	TGTGCCAGCAGCGGCGGTTCTGAAGCTTTCTTT	CASSGGSEAFF
.	.	TRBJ2-3	TRBV27	TGTGCCAGCAGTTTTGGGGAAGAGAGGGGGATTCAGTATTTT	CASSFGEERGIQYF
.	.	TRBJ2-5	TRBV29-1	TGCAGCGTTGAGCGGGGAGAGACCCAGTACTTC	CSVERGETQYF
large	TRBD2	TRBJ2-7	TRBV19	TGTGCCGCAACCCCGGTAGCGGGAGGGTCCTACGAGCAGTACTTC	CAATPVAGGSYEQYF
.	TRBD1	TRBJ1-2	TRBV19	TGTGCCAGTAGCTACCGGACAGGAGTACTTAACTATGGCTACACCTTC	CASSYRTGVLNYGYTF
.	TRBD1	TRBJ2-4	TRBV14	TGTGCCAGCAGCCCCGGACAGGGTAGAGCCAAAAACATTCAGTACTTC	CASSPGQGRAKNIQYF